This TCR beta chain was obtained from a study of long-term antiretroviral therapy in people with HIV. The assay, immunoSEQ v3.0, was run at survey level. Data came from immunoSEQ multiplex PCR; TCRdb stores just in-frame clones and leaves some out. The sample comprises tens of thousands of clones, approximately 85% of which are singletons, and over 5.5% rests with the top ten. CDR3 length: 12 amino acids. V shed 6 bases and J shed 7 bases, with 12 bases lying between them. CDR1 and CDR2 (germline): MNHEY, SVGAGI. The count of this clone is one. The chain carries TRBV6-5 and TRBJ2-5; no reliable D call. This sequence was found in a woman aged 50 to 60 with HIV. The sequencing here drew on unsorted PBMCs, taken 3.1 years after starting antiretroviral therapy. CDR3 sequence: CASRLSKGTQYF. CDR3 in DNA: TGTGCCAGCAGGCTTTCGAAGGGGACCCAGTACTTC.